This T cell receptor beta chain was sequenced in a study of cytomegalovirus exposure and HLA in healthy donors. A multiplex PCR was run with 60 Vbeta primers and 13 Jbeta primers. This table comes from immunoSEQ multiplex PCR, and its TCRdb copy is limited to in-frame clones, with some not included. The table records approximately 190,000 clones, about 89% of them present only once. The CDR3 runs 15 residues. What was sequenced was PBMCs. The TCR originated in a man aged 25 to 45 in good health and CMV-seronegative. This chain connects TRBV21-1 to TRBJ1-4; TRBD1 was called by the table and not checked on the DNA. TRBV21-1 is given as a pseudogene. CDR3 sequence (DNA): TGTGCCAGCAGCAAAGCAAGGGAATCAGGGGAAAAACTGTTTTTT. Translation gives CASSKARESGEKLFF.